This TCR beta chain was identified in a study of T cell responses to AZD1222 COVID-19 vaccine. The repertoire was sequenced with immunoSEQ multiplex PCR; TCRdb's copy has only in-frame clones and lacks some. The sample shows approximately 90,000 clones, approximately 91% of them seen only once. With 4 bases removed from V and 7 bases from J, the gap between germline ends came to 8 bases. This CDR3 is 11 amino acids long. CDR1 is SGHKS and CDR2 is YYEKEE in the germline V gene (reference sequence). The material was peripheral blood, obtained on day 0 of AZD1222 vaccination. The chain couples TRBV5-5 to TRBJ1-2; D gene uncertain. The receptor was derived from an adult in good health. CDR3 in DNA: TGTGCCAGCAGCCGGCGGTTTGGCTACACCTTC. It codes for CASSRRFGYTF.